What follows is one TCR beta chain and its context. Only in-frame clones appear in the TCRdb table, and some are missing; sequencing was by immunoSEQ multiplex PCR. The data contain about 260,000 clones, 91% of them singletons. This entry is derived from a study of blood T cell repertoires in COVID-19. CDR1 and CDR2 from the germline V gene are MNHEY and SVGAGI. The length of the CDR3 is 15 residues. Trimming left V 6 bases short and J 0 bases short, with 9 bases between. The sequence was obtained from a person aged 18 to 35 with COVID-19, enrolled during active disease. The sequenced material came from peripheral blood. V gene TRBV6-5 combines with J gene TRBJ2-6; D perhaps matches TRBD1 (5 bases). The CDR3: CASSVQASGANVLTF. Written as DNA, the CDR3 is TGTGCCAGCAGCGTACAGGCCTCTGGGGCCAACGTCCTGACTTTC.